Each of the 19 T cell receptor beta chains below was sequenced from the same sample in a study of blood T cell repertoires in COVID-19 (dated by TCRdb to the early 2020s). The protocol used for the library was the immunoSEQ multiplex PCR assay. TCRdb took over this immuneACCESS table, retaining in-frame rearrangements with V and J assigned. Such tables are incomplete; in checked studies, under half of the missing clones stem from an unresolved V gene, and the remainder is unexplained. The sample table shows approximately 130,000 clones, and over 75% are seen once. The top ten clonotypes cover around 30% of the sample. The material sequenced was peripheral blood. These receptors all come from a man between 65 and 85 years old with active or convalescent COVID-19.

J is TRBJ1-6 and V is TRBV28; the D is unclear. The CDR3 loop spans 14 amino acids. The germline gives CDR1 MDHEN, CDR2 SYDVKM. Between the trimmed V and J ends, which lost 11 bases and 7 bases, there was a span of 18 bases. As DNA, the CDR3 is TGTGCCTCCCTCGACCCGGGAAAGAATTCACCCCTCCACTTT. Its translation: CASLDPGKNSPLHF.

The chain joins TRBV4-2 to TRBJ1-2; 7 nucleotides agree with TRBD1. The length of the CDR3 is 16 residues. The J segment lost 1 base and the V segment lost 1 base, leaving 6 bases of the junction unmatched. The germline V gene encodes CDR1 LGHNA and CDR2 YNFKEQ. CDR3: CASSQAGQGVNYGYTF. The DNA of the CDR3 is TGTGCCAGCAGCCAAGCGGGCCAGGGGGTTAACTATGGCTACACCTTC.

Only one count was recorded for this clone. The chain uses TRBV7-6 and TRBJ2-6; 8 nucleotides match TRBD1. V shed 5 bases, J shed 3 bases, and the junction held 6 bases outside the gene matches. CDR1 is SGHVS and CDR2 is FNYEAQ in the germline V gene. This CDR3 has 16 amino acids. CDR3 region: CASSPQGAYGANVLTF. In nucleotides, the CDR3 is TGTGCCAGCAGCCCTCAGGGGGCTTATGGGGCCAACGTCCTGACTTTC.

The gene calls are TRBV6-1 and TRBJ2-7; TRBD1 matches 9 bases. The CDR3 is 19 residues long. Germline V CDR1 and CDR2: MNHNS, SASEGT. Unmatched junction bases numbered 16, after V lost 4 bases and J lost 0 bases. The chain's CDR3 is CASSVNSGQGDVGSYEQYF. As DNA, the CDR3 is TGTGCCAGCAGTGTCAACTCGGGACAGGGAGATGTGGGCTCCTACGAGCAGTACTTC.

This chain links TRBV28 with TRBJ1-2, with TRBD1 matching 10 bases. Losses at the gene ends were 5 bases for V and 4 bases for J; bases not matched to a gene: 7. Germline CDR1 MDHEN, CDR2 SYDVKM. This CDR3 comprises 15 residues. Written as DNA, the CDR3 is TGTGCCAGCAGTCCCTGGGACAGGGGATTCTATGGCTACACCTTC. Protein: CASSPWDRGFYGYTF.

This chain joins TRBV4-1 and TRBJ2-7, with TRBD2 identical over 10 bases. From germline, CDR1 is MGHRA and CDR2 YSYEKL. Germline trimming cut 0 bases from V and 6 bases from J; bases unmatched to any gene: 11. The CDR3 loop spans 17 amino acids. CDR3 sequence reads: CASSQDGSSGSWVEQYF. DNA for the CDR3: TGCGCCAGCAGCCAAGATGGGTCTAGCGGGAGTTGGGTCGAGCAGTACTTC.

V usage is TRBV2 and J usage is TRBJ1-2; 10 nucleotides align to TRBD1. V dropped 5 bases and J dropped 4; count of bases not matched to a gene: 7. CDR3 size: 15 residues. Germline CDR1 is SNHLY and CDR2 is FYNNEI. The chain's CDR3 is CASSRQGAASYGYTF. CDR3 DNA: TGTGCCAGCAGTCGACAGGGGGCCGCTTCCTATGGCTACACCTTC.

V usage is TRBV9 and J usage is TRBJ2-3; D is perhaps TRBD1 (6 bases). The CDR3 consists of 13 residues. The germline V gene has CDR1 SGDLS and CDR2 YYNGEE. V was clipped by 0 bases and J by 9 bases, with 11 bases between them. The CDR3 is CASSVATGLTQYF. CDR3 in DNA: TGTGCCAGCAGCGTAGCTACAGGGTTAACGCAGTATTTT.

The chain uses TRBV14 and TRBJ2-7, with D tentatively TRBD1 (6 bases). The CDR3 consists of 15 residues. Trimming removed 4 bases from V and 4 bases from J, with 17 bases in between. CDR1 is SGHDN and CDR2 is FVKESK in the germline V gene. The CDR3 protein is CASSLTGIPPYEQYF. CDR3 DNA: TGTGCCAGCAGCCTTACAGGGATCCCACCTTACGAGCAGTACTTC.

The CDR3 DNA sequence: TGTGCCAGCCAGGGGGGCGGGAATGAGCAGTTCTTC. Its protein is CASQGGGNEQFF. The chain carries TRBV27 and TRBJ2-1, with D tentatively TRBD1 (7 bases). The CDR3 extends over 12 amino acids. Germline V lookup: CDR1 MNHEY, CDR2 SMNVEV (reference sequence). The ends were cut back, 8 bases at V and 7 bases at J, with 12 bases in the middle.

The rearrangement uses TRBV2 and TRBJ1-2; weak D call: TRBD1 (5 bases). The germline V and J ends were trimmed by 6 bases and 6 bases, with 14 bases remaining between them. CDR1 and CDR2 from the germline V gene are SNHLY and FYNNEI. The CDR3 sequence is 13 residues long. The CDR3 protein is CASRKRGGDGYTF. The DNA for the CDR3 is TGTGCCAGCAGGAAAAGGGGAGGTGATGGCTACACCTTC. Full variable domain (outside the CDR3, taken from reference TRBV2 and TRBJ1-2): EPEVTQTPSHQVTQMGQEVILRCVPISNHLYFYWYRQILGQKVEFLVSFYNNEISEKSEIFDDQFSVERPDGSNFTLKIRSTKLEDSAMYFCASRKRGGDGYTFGSGTRLTVV.

The chain joins TRBV7-9 to TRBJ1-1; perhaps TRBD1 as D (6 bases). The CDR3 contains 13 residues. Germline CDR1 is SEHNR and CDR2 is FQNEAQ (reference sequence). V lost 7 bases to trimming and J lost 3 bases, with 12 bases between them. The CDR3 nucleotides are TGTGCCAGCACCCCCGGACAGTACACTGAAGCTTTCTTT. This translates into CASTPGQYTEAFF.

The genes are TRBV10-3 and TRBJ1-2, with a weak D call TRBD1 (6 bases). The CDR3 is 15 amino acids. V lost 3 bases, J lost 8 bases, and 19 bases lay in between. Per germline, CDR1 ENHRY and CDR2 SYGVKD. CDR3 in amino acids: CAISEIGTTQEGYTF. DNA for the CDR3: TGTGCCATCAGTGAAATTGGGACAACACAAGAGGGCTACACCTTC.

This chain joins TRBV7-9 and TRBJ2-4, with D perhaps matching TRBD1 (6 bases). Germline CDR1 is SEHNR and CDR2 is FQNEAQ (reference sequence). The CDR3 extends over 16 amino acids. The V end lost 6 bases, the J end lost 0 bases, and 15 bases lay between the germline ends. CDR3 protein: CASSQGSGVAKNIQYF. For the CDR3, the DNA is TGTGCCAGCAGTCAGGGGTCAGGGGTAGCCAAAAACATTCAGTACTTC.

This chain uses TRBV5-1 with TRBJ2-6, with D possibly matching TRBD1 (6 bases). Between the trimmed V and J ends, which lost 3 bases and 2 bases, there was a span of 9 bases. The CDR3 is 15 amino acids. CDR1 and CDR2 from the germline V gene are SGHRS and YFSETQ. The CDR3 loop reads CASSSGTTGANVLTF. Written as DNA, the CDR3 is TGCGCCAGCAGCTCCGGGACAACTGGGGCCAACGTCCTGACTTTC.

The rearrangement joins TRBV7-2 to TRBJ2-2, with 11 positions matching TRBD2. Germline values: CDR1 SGHTA, CDR2 FQGNSA. Trimming at V came to 5 bases and at J to 3 bases, leaving 5 bases not matched to a gene. The CDR3 spans 16 residues. As DNA, the CDR3 is TGTGCCAGCAGCGGACGACTAGCGGGGTACACCGGGGAGCTGTTTTTT. It codes for CASSGRLAGYTGELFF.

The V call is TRBV7-2, the J call TRBJ2-5, with 7 bases identical to TRBD2. V was clipped by 5 bases and J by 5 bases; unmatched bases: 11. The germline CDR1 and CDR2 sequences are SGHTA and FQGNSA. This CDR3 comprises 15 residues. The CDR3 region has the DNA TGTGCCAGCAGCCAAGTTGCGGGAGTGGGGGAGACCCAGTACTTC. It encodes CASSQVAGVGETQYF.

The J gene is TRBJ2-1, the V gene TRBV7-2; possibly TRBD2 for D (6 bases). Trimming removed 1 base at V and 1 base at J, with 11 bases between. Germline CDR1 and CDR2: SGHTA and FQGNSA. The CDR3 is 16 amino acids. CDR3 protein: CASSLVWGESYNEQFF. As DNA, the CDR3 is TGTGCCAGCAGCTTAGTTTGGGGGGAATCCTACAATGAGCAGTTCTTC.

The V gene is TRBV27, the J gene TRBJ2-7; tentatively, D is TRBD2 (6 bases). Deletions cut 0 bases from V and 6 bases from J, with 6 bases between. The germline CDR1 and CDR2 sequences are MNHEY and SMNVEV (reference sequence). The CDR3 is 12 residues long. The CDR3 region is CASSLSGGEQYF. The CDR3 DNA reads TGTGCCAGCAGTTTATCGGGGGGCGAGCAGTACTTC.